The rows below give T cell receptor beta chains drawn from one sample of a study of blood T cells in healthy people across ages. TCRdb called the 5' RACE reads again in MiXCR, with one record for every CDR3 protein. The data show roughly 2 million distinct CDR3 sequences, around 50% seen once. The specimen sequenced was blood. The receptor source for this set is a woman aged 40 to 49 in good health. Each CDR3 is given with its conserved first and last residue. A D gene is named only where the DNA matches it firmly. Size is stated for part of the rows, as once, few or many counts, or as a class when the clone is expanded.

j_call | v_call | clone_size | d_call | cdr3_length | cdr3_aa | cdr3_nt
TRBJ1-3 | TRBV25-1 | once | NA | 13 | CASSEYGGNTIYF | TGTGCCAGCAGTGAATATGGGGGAAACACCATATATTTT
TRBJ2-5 | TRBV3-1 | NA | NA | 14 | CASSPFVPQETQYF | TGTGCCAGCAGCCCCTTCGTTCCCCAAGAGACCCAGTACTTC
TRBJ1-2 | TRBV6-4 | many | TRBD1 | 15 | CASSVTGGSNYGYTF | TGTGCCAGCAGTGTGACAGGGGGCTCTAACTATGGCTACACCTTC
TRBJ1-2 | TRBV7-2 | NA | TRBD1 | 19 | CVSSLKVLSVAGGSSGYTF | TGTGTCAGCAGCTTAAAAGTTCTTAGTGTAGCAGGGGGGTCGTCTGGCTACACCTTC
TRBJ1-2 | TRBV4-1 | NA | TRBD1 | 17 | CASSPDEGEGAGYGYTF | TGCGCCAGCAGCCCCGACGAAGGGGAGGGGGCCGGCTATGGCTACACCTTC
TRBJ2-7 | TRBV27 | NA | NA | 15 | CASSLFASSLYEQYF | TGTGCCAGCAGTTTATTTGCTAGTTCTTTGTACGAGCAGTACTTC
TRBJ2-7 | TRBV7-6 | NA | TRBD1 | 14 | CASSLEGGGAEQYF | TGTGCCAGCAGCTTAGAAGGGGGCGGCGCCGAGCAGTACTTC
TRBJ2-7 | TRBV6-2/TRBV6-3 | few | TRBD1 | 18 | CASSYSGTGTVLTYEQYF | TGTGCCAGCAGCTACTCGGGGACAGGGACGGTGCTAACCTACGAGCAGTACTTC
TRBJ2-1 | TRBV7-9 | few | TRBD1 | 14 | CASSLGQTGDEQFF | TGTGCCAGCAGCCTGGGACAGACTGGGGATGAGCAGTTCTTC
TRBJ2-5 | TRBV20-1 | few | NA | 14 | CSARDLSGLETQYF | TGCAGTGCTAGAGATCTGTCGGGGTTAGAGACCCAGTACTTC
TRBJ2-1 | TRBV27 | NA | TRBD2 | 14 | CASSSSGVYDEQFF | TGTGCCAGCAGTTCTAGCGGGGTCTACGATGAGCAGTTCTTC
TRBJ2-7 | TRBV7-2 | NA | NA | 15 | CASSLSTGYTYEQYF | TGTGCCAGCAGCTTAAGTACAGGGTATACCTACGAGCAGTACTTC
TRBJ2-7 | TRBV20-1 | NA | TRBD2 | 14 | CSASFTLADYEQYF | TGCAGTGCTAGTTTTACGCTAGCGGACTACGAGCAGTACTTC
TRBJ1-1 | TRBV5-5 | NA | TRBD1 | 16 | CASSYGTGDMNTEAFF | TGTGCCAGCAGTTACGGGACAGGTGACATGAACACTGAAGCTTTCTTT
TRBJ1-6 | TRBV15 | NA | NA | 16 | CATSRESSFSYSPLHF | TGTGCCACCAGCAGAGAGTCGAGCTTTTCTTATTCACCCCTCCACTTT
TRBJ2-3 | TRBV10-3 | few | TRBD1 | 17 | CAIRDHRDRGLTDTQYF | TGTGCCATCAGGGATCACCGGGACAGGGGACTCACAGATACGCAGTATTTT
TRBJ1-6 | TRBV7-2 | few | NA | 15 | CASSLDLSDNSPLHF | TGTGCCAGCAGCTTAGACCTGTCCGATAATTCACCCCTCCACTTT
TRBJ1-2 | TRBV20-1 | NA | TRBD1 | 17 | CSARGTGDLNPNYGYTF | TGCAGTGCTAGGGGGACAGGGGACTTGAACCCTAACTATGGCTACACCTTC
TRBJ2-1 | TRBV3-1 | NA | NA | 13 | CASSPPGSFVQFF | TGTGCCAGCAGCCCCCCCGGCAGTTTCGTGCAGTTCTTC
TRBJ1-5 | TRBV4-1 | NA | NA | 16 | CASSLWEGVPNQPQHF | TGCGCCAGCAGCTTATGGGAGGGGGTCCCGAATCAGCCCCAGCATTTT
TRBJ2-3 | TRBV6-2/TRBV6-3 | few | TRBD1 | 12 | CASSYNTGGQYF | TGTGCCAGCAGTTACAACACAGGGGGGCAGTATTTT
TRBJ2-1 | TRBV28 | NA | TRBD1 | 16 | CASRDWTGGLGNEQFF | TGTGCCAGCAGAGACTGGACAGGGGGCCTTGGGAATGAGCAGTTCTTC
TRBJ2-7 | TRBV7-9 | few | TRBD1 | 13 | CASTRTGGAEQYF | TGTGCCAGCACTCGGACAGGGGGCGCCGAGCAGTACTTC
TRBJ2-3 | TRBV29-1 | NA | TRBD1 | 14 | CSVDLGQHTDTQYF | TGCAGCGTTGATCTGGGACAGCACACAGATACGCAGTATTTT
TRBJ2-1 | TRBV21-1 | NA | NA | 12 | CASSKAENEQFF | TGTGCCAGCAGCAAAGCGGAGAATGAGCAGTTCTTC
TRBJ2-7 | TRBV20-1 | few | NA | 12 | CSASRIYYEQYF | TGCAGTGCTAGCCGTATATACTACGAGCAGTACTTC
TRBJ2-1 | TRBV5-1 | NA | TRBD1 | 16 | CASSPHRDRVNNEQFF | TGCGCCAGCAGCCCGCACCGGGACAGGGTAAACAATGAGCAGTTCTTC
TRBJ1-6 | TRBV11-3 | NA | NA | 15 | CASSLDSGKGSPLHF | TGTGCCAGCAGCTTAGATTCGGGGAAAGGATCACCCCTCCACTTT
TRBJ2-5 | TRBV6-6 | few | TRBD2 | 16 | CASSYRRGGKQETQYF | TGTGCCAGCAGTTACCGTCGCGGGGGGAAACAAGAGACCCAGTACTTC
TRBJ2-5 | TRBV3-1 | NA | NA | 16 | CASRGLGGRMQETQYF | TGTGCCAGCAGGGGGCTCGGGGGCAGAATGCAAGAGACCCAGTACTTC
TRBJ2-1 | TRBV27 | NA | TRBD2 | 15 | CASSLLSSSGGEQFF | TGTGCCAGCAGTTTACTGTCCTCTAGCGGGGGGGAGCAGTTCTTC
TRBJ2-4 | TRBV24-1 | few | NA | 16 | CATSDSDGLAKNIQYF | TGTGCCACCAGTGATTCGGACGGTCTCGCCAAAAACATTCAGTACTTC
TRBJ2-3 | TRBV6-5 | NA | NA | 15 | CASRRTGTSTDTQYF | TGTGCCAGCAGACGAACGGGGACAAGCACAGATACGCAGTATTTT
TRBJ2-1 | TRBV20-1 | NA | NA | 11 | CSAGFYNEQFF | TGCAGTGCGGGGTTCTACAATGAGCAGTTCTTC
TRBJ2-4 | TRBV5-4 | NA | NA | 13 | CASSSPMENIQYF | TGTGCCAGCAGCTCCCCAATGGAGAACATTCAGTACTTC
TRBJ1-4 | TRBV12-3/TRBV12-4 | NA | TRBD1 | 15 | CASSPRTGPKEKLFF | TGTGCCAGCAGTCCCCGGACAGGGCCAAAGGAAAAACTGTTTTTT
TRBJ1-5 | TRBV5-5 | NA | NA | 18 | CASSLDSSLLTISQPQHF | TGTGCCAGCAGCTTGGATTCCAGTCTTCTTACCATTAGTCAGCCCCAGCATTTT
TRBJ2-7 | TRBV7-9 | NA | NA | 13 | CASSLIGTLEQYF | TGTGCCAGCAGCTTAATCGGGACACTCGAGCAGTACTTC
TRBJ2-5 | TRBV7-2 | NA | TRBD2 | 17 | CASSSKTSGGAHESQYF | TGTGCCAGCAGCTCCAAGACTAGCGGGGGGGCACATGAGAGCCAGTACTTC
TRBJ2-1 | TRBV24-1 | NA | NA | 13 | CATRSLGRNEQFF | TGTGCCACCAGAAGTTTAGGGAGGAATGAGCAGTTCTTC
TRBJ2-3 | TRBV28 | few | TRBD2 | 11 | CASISGGTQYF | TGTGCCAGCATCTCGGGGGGGACGCAGTATTTT
TRBJ2-7 | TRBV7-9 | few | TRBD2 | 18 | CASRGPGLAGRSSYEQYF | TGTGCCAGCAGGGGACCGGGACTAGCGGGCCGCAGCTCCTACGAGCAGTACTTC
TRBJ2-5 | TRBV6-5 | NA | NA | 14 | CASSSPDSQETQYF | TGTGCCAGCAGTTCACCGGACAGCCAAGAGACCCAGTACTTC
TRBJ2-5 | TRBV7-8 | few | NA | 14 | CASSFFREEETQYF | TGTGCCAGCAGCTTCTTCAGGGAGGAGGAGACCCAGTACTTC
TRBJ2-7 | TRBV3-1 | few | NA | 15 | CASSLSDGGTSEQYF | TGTGCCAGCAGCCTCTCGGACGGGGGTACCTCCGAGCAGTACTTC
TRBJ1-2 | TRBV12-3/TRBV12-4 | few | NA | 14 | CASSPEAGAEGYTF | TGTGCCAGCAGCCCAGAGGCAGGGGCAGAGGGCTACACCTTC
TRBJ2-7 | TRBV24-1 | NA | NA | 12 | CASQGPSYEQYF | TGTGCCTCCCAGGGTCCCTCCTACGAGCAGTACTTC
TRBJ2-5 | TRBV29-1 | NA | TRBD2 | 13 | CSVGSGGLTTQYF | TGCAGCGTTGGTAGCGGGGGTTTAACGACCCAGTACTTC
TRBJ2-4 | TRBV20-1 | NA | TRBD1 | 11 | CSASQGDIQYF | TGCAGTGCTAGTCAGGGGGATATTCAGTACTTC
TRBJ2-7 | TRBV4-3 | few | NA | 13 | CAGAAFSSYEQYF | TGCGCCGGGGCAGCTTTTAGCTCCTACGAGCAGTACTTC
TRBJ2-5 | TRBV9 | NA | NA | 14 | CASSVGPYGETQYF | TGTGCCAGCAGCGTAGGTCCTTACGGGGAGACCCAGTACTTC
TRBJ2-5 | TRBV12-3/TRBV12-4 | once | TRBD2 | 16 | CASSSFSRLAVETQYF | TGTGCCAGCAGTTCCTTCTCTCGACTAGCGGTCGAGACCCAGTACTTC
TRBJ2-1 | TRBV5-6 | once | NA | 15 | CASSLQIRGEDEQFF | TGTGCCAGCAGCTTACAGATCAGGGGGGAGGATGAGCAGTTCTTC
TRBJ2-1 | TRBV7-3 | NA | NA | 16 | CASSLSGRGNYNEQFF | TGTGCCAGCAGCTTATCCGGGCGGGGAAATTACAATGAGCAGTTCTTC
TRBJ2-4 | TRBV4-2 | NA | NA | 13 | CASSQEEARIQYF | TGTGCCAGCAGCCAAGAGGAGGCGAGGATTCAGTACTTC
TRBJ2-3 | TRBV29-1 | few | NA | 13 | CSVGGAYSDTQYF | TGCAGCGTTGGCGGCGCGTATTCCGATACGCAGTATTTT
TRBJ2-7 | TRBV20-1 | NA | NA | 15 | CSAPRGRGAIYEQYF | TGCAGTGCTCCCAGGGGACGGGGGGCCATCTACGAGCAGTACTTC